These 6 T cell receptor beta chains came from one sample sequenced in a study of identical twins. A single record per CDR3 protein comes from TCRdb applying MiXCR to the 5' RACE reads. The sample yields 500,000 to 650,000 distinct CDR3 sequences, under 8.5% seen once. This same sample was also taken into another study, of yellow fever vaccine responses in identical twins.

The sequenced sample consisted of PBMCs. The origin of the receptors is a woman aged 18 to 35 in good health.

There are many counts of this clonotype. The CDR3 here is CASSQEDSGRAHEQFF. DNA of the CDR3: TGTGCCAGCAGCCAAGAGGATAGCGGGAGGGCCCATGAGCAGTTCTTC. The rearrangement links TRBV14 to TRBJ2-1; 11 positions match TRBD2. The CDR3 covers 16 residues. J lost 8 bases, V lost 0 bases, and 6 bases had no gene match. In germline, CDR1 is SGHDN, CDR2 FVKESK.

This clonotype was detected ten times or more. The rearrangement joins TRBV5-6 to TRBJ2-1, with TRBD2 matching 9 bases. The germline V gene has CDR1 SGHDT and CDR2 YYEEEE. There are 15 residues in the CDR3. V dropped 4 bases and J dropped 8; count of bases not matched to a gene: 10. CDR3 region: CASSASGTSNDEQFF. As DNA, the CDR3 is TGTGCCAGCAGCGCCTCCGGGACTAGCAACGATGAGCAGTTCTTC.

This clonotype was counted many times. The rearrangement uses TRBV12-3 or TRBV12-4 and TRBJ1-3; D is uncertain. V shed 5 bases and J shed 1 base, with 18 bases lying between them. This CDR3 contains 17 residues. The CDR3 DNA reads as TGTGCCAGCAGTGGATGGCGGGCCGAGGAGTCTGGAAACACCATATATTTT. This codes for CASSGWRAEESGNTIYF.

This clonotype has a count of ten or more. This chain links TRBV4-2 with TRBJ2-1; the D gene could be TRBD1 or TRBD2 (5 bases each). The CDR3 length is 16 residues. Germline loops: CDR1 LGHNA, CDR2 YNFKEQ. V lost 1 base, J lost 0 bases, and 10 bases lay in between. The DNA for the CDR3 is TGTGCCAGCAGCCAAGGAGGGGTAAGCTCCTACAATGAGCAGTTCTTC. Translated, it gives CASSQGGVSSYNEQFF.

The chain links TRBV20-1 to TRBJ2-7; 9 bases fit TRBD2. V lost 3 bases to trimming and J lost 1 base; unmatched junction nucleotides: 7. In germline, CDR1 is DFQATT, CDR2 SNEGSKA (reference sequence). The CDR3 sequence is 15 residues long. The CDR3 nucleotides are TGCAGTGCTAGGTCGCTAGCGGGACCGTCCTACGAGCAGTACTTC. Protein product: CSARSLAGPSYEQYF.

CDR3 protein: CAIPLQGTNQPQHF. CDR3 coding DNA: TGTGCCATCCCACTACAGGGTACGAATCAGCCCCAGCATTTT. This chain links TRBV27 with TRBJ1-5, with TRBD1 as a possible D gene (6 bases). Per the germline V gene, CDR1 is MNHEY and CDR2 is SMNVEV (reference sequence). Trimming removed 10 bases from V and 4 bases from J, with 17 bases in between. The CDR3 has 14 residues.